The 29 T cell receptor beta chains given below trace back to one sample, sequenced in a study of T cell responses to AZD1222 COVID-19 vaccine. Sequencing was performed with immunoSEQ multiplex PCR; in TCRdb, only in-frame clones are kept and a portion is missing. The sample lists 95,000 to 120,000 clones, roughly 84% occurring once. The sample here was peripheral blood, taken on day 0 of AZD1222 vaccination. All receptors derive from an adult in good health.

Comment on this clone: The junction departs from the called germline gene at one end, perhaps through a read error. J is TRBJ1-6 and V is TRBV7-2; D is undetermined. CDR1 is SGHTA and CDR2 is FQGNSA in the germline V gene. The CDR3 length is 14 residues. The CDR3 reads CASRLGRGYSPLHF. DNA for the CDR3: TGTGCCAGCAGATTAGGACGGGGTTATTCACCCCTCCACTTT.

J is TRBJ1-5 and V is TRBV5-1, with 8 bases aligning to TRBD1. This CDR3 spans 14 amino acids. The germline gives CDR1 SGHRS, CDR2 YFSETQ. V lost 7 bases and J lost 2; bases outside the gene matches: 5. The CDR3 loop reads CASSQGVGNQPQHF. CDR3 nucleotide sequence: TGCGCCAGCTCACAGGGGGTGGGCAATCAGCCCCAGCATTTT.

The rearrangement links TRBV27 to TRBJ2-2; tentative D call: TRBD1 (5 bases). The CDR3 loop spans 17 amino acids. Germline CDR1 reads MNHEY; CDR2 reads SMNVEV (reference sequence). V was shortened by 5 bases and J by 5 bases, with 21 bases between the two germline ends. Here the CDR3 reads CASSPYSGGGATGELFF. The CDR3 DNA follows: TGTGCCAGCAGTCCCTATTCCGGCGGTGGGGCGACCGGGGAGCTGTTTTTT.

This rearrangement joins TRBV19 to TRBJ1-2, with a possible D match to TRBD1 (6 bases). Germline V CDR1 and CDR2: LNHDA, SQIVND (reference sequence). The CDR3 contains 15 residues. Trimming stripped 5 bases from V and 0 bases from J, with 13 bases between. The CDR3 nucleotides are TGTGCCAGTAGTGCCGGGACAAAAGCTAACTATGGCTACACCTTC. This translates into CASSAGTKANYGYTF. The whole variable domain, remainder taken from reference TRBV19 and TRBJ1-2, is DGGITQSPKYLFRKEGQNVTLSCEQNLNHDAMYWYRQDPGQGLRLIYYSQIVNDFQKGDIAEGYSVSREKKESFPLTVTSAQKNPTAFYLCASSAGTKANYGYTFGSGTRLTVV.

V usage is TRBV9 and J usage is TRBJ1-6; the D gene is possibly TRBD1 (6 bases). Germline loops: CDR1 SGDLS, CDR2 YYNGEE. The V end lost 4 bases, the J end lost 6 bases, and 20 bases lay between the germline ends. The CDR3 sequence is 17 residues long. CDR3 sequence: CASSPQSAGQFNSPLHF. The DNA of the CDR3 is TGTGCCAGCAGCCCACAATCCGCCGGACAGTTTAATTCACCCCTCCACTTT.

The sample holds one count of this clone. The chain couples TRBV10-3 to TRBJ1-5; 7 bases match TRBD1. V lost 10 bases, J lost 2 bases, and 5 bases stayed unmatched. Looked up from germline, CDR1 is ENHRY and CDR2 is SYGVKD. This CDR3 region has 13 residues. CDR3 sequence reads: CASRGEGNQPQHF. The DNA for the CDR3 is TGTGCCAGCAGGGGGGAAGGCAATCAGCCCCAGCATTTT.

The chain couples TRBV7-2 to TRBJ1-1; 8 positions match TRBD1. This CDR3 contains 15 residues. The germline CDR1 and CDR2 sequences are SGHTA and FQGNSA. The V segment lost 5 bases and the J segment 3 bases; nucleotides outside the gene matches: 8. CDR3 bases: TGTGCCAGCAGCACCCAGGACAGGGAAGACACTGAAGCTTTCTTT. Translated, it gives CASSTQDREDTEAFF.

This chain joins TRBV4-1 and TRBJ1-5, with a tentative D call TRBD1 (6 bases). Germline CDR1 reads MGHRA; CDR2 reads YSYEKL. CDR3 length: 16 residues. V was trimmed by 2 bases and J by 0 bases, leaving 11 bases between them. In DNA, the CDR3 is TGCGCCAGCAGCCAACCCTGGGACAATAGCAATCAGCCCCAGCATTTT. Its translation is CASSQPWDNSNQPQHF.

The chain has TRBV11-2 and TRBJ1-3; D gene unclear. Germline V CDR1 and CDR2: SGHAT, FQNNGV. CDR3 length equals 15 residues. Trimming cost V 5 bases and J 0 bases, with 11 bases left between them. The CDR3 DNA reads as TGTGCCAGCAGCCTTTTTGACAACTCTGGAAACACCATATATTTT. Translated: CASSLFDNSGNTIYF.

The gene calls are TRBV3-1 (or the pseudogene TRBV3-2) and TRBJ2-7; the match to TRBD1 covers 11 bases. The germline V gene encodes CDR1 LGHDT and CDR2 YNNKEL (reference sequence). V was clipped by 4 bases and J by 5 bases; unmatched bases: 1. The CDR3 is 13 residues long. The CDR3, as DNA: TGTGCCAGCAGCCGGGACAGGGGGAACGAGCAGTACTTC. Translated: CASSRDRGNEQYF.

The chain recombines TRBV4-2 with TRBJ2-3; D unclear. Trimming pared 3 bases from V and 4 bases from J, leaving 2 bases between. Germline values: CDR1 LGHNA, CDR2 YNFKEQ. The CDR3 totals 11 residues. CDR3 loop: CASSQADTQYF. The CDR3 coding sequence is TGTGCCAGCAGCCAGGCAGATACGCAGTATTTT.

The chain is built from TRBV28 and TRBJ1-2; 7 bases match TRBD1. There are 14 residues in the CDR3. Losses at the gene ends were 8 bases for V and 1 base for J; bases not matched to a gene: 7. CDR1 is MDHEN and CDR2 is SYDVKM in the germline V gene. CDR3 residues: CASAGGGYNYGYTF. CDR3 sequence (DNA): TGTGCCAGCGCCGGAGGGGGCTATAACTATGGCTACACCTTC.

The chain is built from TRBV6-2 or TRBV6-3 and TRBJ1-5, with no clear D. V lost 3 bases, J lost 1 base, and 22 bases lay in between. CDR3 length: 19 residues. Germline-derived CDR1 and CDR2 are MNHEY and SVGEGT. CDR3 sequence (DNA): TGTGCCAGCAGTTATGTAAGGACGAAACCTTCTGGAAGCAATCAGCCCCAGCATTTT. This gives the protein CASSYVRTKPSGSNQPQHF.

The genes are TRBV6-5 and TRBJ1-4; no clear D. The V end lost 6 bases, the J end lost 4 bases, and 6 bases lay between the germline ends. The CDR3 totals 12 residues. CDR1 and CDR2 from the germline V gene are MNHEY and SVGAGI. The CDR3 DNA sequence: TGTGCCAGCAGGAGGAATAATGAAAAACTGTTTTTT. It specifies CASRRNNEKLFF.

The J gene is TRBJ1-1, the V gene TRBV6-2 or TRBV6-3, with D possibly TRBD1 on 6 matching bases. V was cut by 6 bases and J by 5 bases, with 19 bases left in between. The CDR3 length is 15 residues. The V gene's germline CDR1 is MNHEY and CDR2 SVGEGT. CDR3 sequence (DNA): TGTGCCAGCAGCCCTACACAGGGCGGGTGGACTGAAGCTTTCTTT. As protein: CASSPTQGGWTEAFF.

The V gene is TRBV6-4, the J gene TRBJ1-5, with TRBD1 identical over 7 bases. Unmatched junction bases numbered 10, after V lost 6 bases and J lost 2 bases. Germline values: CDR1 MRHNA, CDR2 SNTAGT. The CDR3 has 16 amino acids. CDR3 nucleotides: TGTGCCAGCAGCACTACAGGGGCCCGTGGCAATCAGCCCCAGCATTTT. It yields the protein CASSTTGARGNQPQHF.

The rearrangement uses TRBV10-1 and TRBJ2-3; D not resolved. Trimming left V 3 bases short and J 6 bases short, with 10 bases between. CDR3 size: 13 residues. Germline values: CDR1 WNHNN, CDR2 SYGVQD (reference sequence). The CDR3 region is CASSDSFGDTQYF. The CDR3 DNA reads TGCGCCAGCAGTGACAGTTTCGGGGATACGCAGTATTTT.

This clone was observed a handful of times. The chain has TRBV5-1 and TRBJ2-7; 8 nucleotides line up with TRBD1. Germline CDR1 and CDR2: SGHRS and YFSETQ. V lost 0 bases, J lost 5 bases, and 7 bases stayed unmatched. There are 15 residues in the CDR3. The CDR3 is CASSLEDREGHEQYF. The CDR3 DNA reads TGCGCCAGCAGCTTGGAGGACAGGGAAGGGCACGAGCAGTACTTC.

This chain links TRBV5-4 with TRBJ2-3; D is ambiguous. This CDR3 comprises 16 residues. The germline CDR1 and CDR2 sequences are SGHNT and YYREEE (reference sequence). Trimming took off 5 bases at V and 0 bases at J, with 16 bases between the two ends. The CDR3 DNA reads as TGTGCCAGCAGTCCCGCCCAGGACCAGAGCACAGATACGCAGTATTTT. Amino acids: CASSPAQDQSTDTQYF.

This clone has just one count. In nucleotides, the CDR3 is TGTGCCAGCAGCTTAGTTGGGAGTGGAGGGCTGGAAGCTTTCTTT. Protein sequence: CASSLVGSGGLEAFF. The V call is TRBV11-2, the J call TRBJ1-1; D is uncertain. CDR3 length: 15 amino acids. The germline V gene has CDR1 SGHAT and CDR2 FQNNGV. The ends were cut back, 1 base at V and 8 bases at J, with 17 bases in the middle.

V gene TRBV30 combines with J gene TRBJ2-1; possibly TRBD2 for D (6 bases). This CDR3 comprises 15 residues. V gave up 0 bases and J gave up 6 bases, with 15 bases separating them. CDR1 and CDR2 (germline): GTSNPN, SVGIG (reference sequence). The CDR3 nucleotides are TGTGCCTGGAGTGTACGGGGCGGGGTGGGCAATGAGCAGTTCTTC. This sequence encodes CAWSVRGGVGNEQFF.

The chain is built from TRBV20-1 and TRBJ1-1; D possibly corresponds to TRBD1 (5 bases). CDR3 length equals 10 residues. V was trimmed by 5 bases and J by 5 bases, leaving 6 bases between them. Germline-derived CDR1 and CDR2 are DFQATT and SNEGSKA (reference sequence). This CDR3 is CSAGGTEAFF. The CDR3 DNA is TGCAGTGCTGGGGGGACTGAAGCTTTCTTT.

This sequence joins TRBV2 and TRBJ2-7; D gene unclear. This CDR3 region has 15 residues. V was shortened by 6 bases and J by 2 bases, with 17 bases between the two germline ends. Germline values: CDR1 SNHLY, CDR2 FYNNEI. The CDR3 region has the DNA TGTGCCAGCAGGGGAATCAGACTTCCCCCCTACGAGCAGTACTTC. Protein sequence: CASRGIRLPPYEQYF.

The chain carries TRBV7-2 and TRBJ2-7; 10 bases agree with TRBD1. Germline assignment: CDR1 SGHTA and CDR2 FQGNSA. The CDR3 spans 14 residues. The J segment lost 4 bases and the V segment lost 5 bases, leaving 5 bases of the junction unmatched. This CDR3 is CASSQDRGRYEQYF. The CDR3 coding sequence is TGTGCCAGCAGCCAGGACAGGGGGAGGTACGAGCAGTACTTC.

The table lists this clone with a count of one. V gene TRBV7-2 combines with J gene TRBJ2-5; weak D call: TRBD2 (6 bases). The CDR3 is 15 residues long. The V end was cut by 3 bases, the J end by 1 base, with 12 bases between. Germline V gene sequence: CDR1 SGHTA, CDR2 FQGNSA. Here the CDR3 reads CASSFTSGVQETQYF. The CDR3 region has the DNA TGTGCCAGCAGCTTTACGTCGGGGGTCCAAGAGACCCAGTACTTC.

This clone occurred a few times. This chain connects TRBV7-9 to TRBJ1-1; D perhaps matches TRBD1 (5 bases). Deletions cut 4 bases from V and 7 bases from J, with 10 bases between. Per the germline V gene, CDR1 is SEHNR and CDR2 is FQNEAQ (reference sequence). CDR3 length: 12 residues. The CDR3: CASSSRQNEAFF. As DNA, the CDR3 is TGTGCCAGCAGCTCAAGACAGAATGAAGCTTTCTTT.

This clone was seen more than once but under ten times. The chain combines TRBV5-1 with TRBJ2-5; possible D gene TRBD2, 5 bases. V was pared by 2 bases and J by 5 bases, with 13 bases between. This CDR3 contains 14 residues. Germline V gene sequence: CDR1 SGHRS, CDR2 YFSETQ. The CDR3 here is CASSFNERKETQYF. The CDR3 DNA is TGCGCCAGCAGCTTTAATGAGCGGAAGGAGACCCAGTACTTC. The variable domain in full, with the rest retrieved from reference TRBV5-1 and TRBJ2-5, is KAGVTQTPRYLIKTRGQQVTLSCSPISGHRSVSWYQQTPGQGLQFLFEYFSETQRNKGNFPGRFSGRQFSNSRSEMNVSTLELGDSALYLCASSFNERKETQYFGPGTRLLVL.

This chain connects TRBV5-1 to TRBJ1-6; TRBD1 might be the D (5 bases). Germline V gene sequence: CDR1 SGHRS, CDR2 YFSETQ. The CDR3 covers 16 residues. V was trimmed by 4 bases and J by 6 bases, leaving 17 bases between them. The CDR3 spells CASSTASRDPNSPLHF. The CDR3 coding sequence is TGCGCCAGCAGCACAGCTTCCCGGGACCCTAATTCACCCCTCCACTTT. Combining the CDR3 with reference TRBV5-1 and TRBJ1-6 gives the whole variable domain KAGVTQTPRYLIKTRGQQVTLSCSPISGHRSVSWYQQTPGQGLQFLFEYFSETQRNKGNFPGRFSGRQFSNSRSEMNVSTLELGDSALYLCASSTASRDPNSPLHFGNGTRLTVT.

This clone was seen a single time. V and J are TRBV28 and TRBJ2-7; TRBD1 is a possible D gene (5 bases). The ends were cut back, 8 bases at V and 2 bases at J, with 16 bases in the middle. Looked up from germline, CDR1 is MDHEN and CDR2 is SYDVKM. There are 14 residues in the CDR3. The CDR3 nucleotides read TGTGCCAGCGCCTTACAGGTAGGCACCTACGAGCAGTACTTC. Its protein is CASALQVGTYEQYF.